This T cell receptor beta chain was sequenced for a study of cytomegalovirus exposure and HLA in healthy donors (dated by TCRdb to between 2016 and 2019). General notes on the study: In an earlier analysis of under 750 of the donors, 250 to 350 Gb of sequence data and just under 120 million unique TCR beta sequences from roughly 190 million T cells were reported. About 320 gigabases of sequencing data and approximately 93 million unique TCR sequences were included in an early release covering several hundred HLA-typed donors. Among the roughly 390 genotyped donors, around 79% belonged to the genetic ancestry cluster associated with self-reported Caucasian donors. The study aimed to test whether signatures of past pathogen exposure could be identified by cataloging public T cell receptors. Using immunosequencing, the study profiled T cell repertoires from 500 to 800 subjects and related those repertoires to cytomegalovirus serostatus. Along with the approximately 600-subject first cohort, a separate validation cohort of around 110 different subjects was used. To predict cytomegalovirus infection status, the study brought together high-throughput TCR immunosequencing, statistical association of individual TCRs with disease status, and machine learning. In a later analysis, previously published TCR beta repertoires from more than 500 donors were re-analyzed and high-resolution HLA genotyping was added so that TCR occurrence patterns could be studied. Rather than using new phenotypic data, the later analysis identified candidate immune exposures from TCR beta sequences and from how often those sequences occurred across donors. To decide whether each TCR beta V gene segment behaved as functional or pseudogenic, an earlier analysis of some 540 of the donors relied on high-throughput TCR beta sequencing. Alongside the repertoire data, information on donor age, sex, ethnicity and CMV serostatus was compiled. A later genetic analysis took genome-wide SNP genotypes for about three fifths of the 666 donors and used that subset as a discovery cohort. All discovery cohort repertoires had been generated using a single sequencing platform. HLA typing covered class I and class II loci at four-digit resolution. The number of typed donors differed by locus: about 629-640 for A, B, C, DRB1 and DQB1; 500 to 550 for DQA1; over 600 for DPA1; and roughly 470 for DPB1. Four or five DR-DQ haplotypes were handled as single units for association and clustering, since linkage in the cohort was strong. Among 300 to 500 genotyped donors of the cohort, an average of approximately 220,000 unique TCR beta nucleotide sequences was sequenced per donor, of which roughly 17% were non-productive. What the study reported, not specific to this receptor: In a later analysis, HLA-associated TCR beta chains were found to be more clonally expanded and to have lower generation probabilities than equally common non-associated chains. Compared with the roughly 600-donor mean, donors in an Asian-associated ancestry cluster had fewer N-insertions in productive TCRs, according to a later genetic analysis. Three of the identified cytomegalovirus-associated TCR beta chains were confirmed in vitro to be specific for cytomegalovirus antigens. An association between a missense DCLRE1C variant and V-gene and J-gene trimming of TCR beta chains was found in a later genetic analysis and replicated in an independent cohort. The 87-base-pair reads could not distinguish some IMGT-functional V segments, including TRBV6-2 and TRBV6-3, so those segments were excluded. A later analysis reported that several top co-occurrence clusters appeared linked to parvovirus B19, influenza, CMV and Epstein-Barr virus. Because some donors lacked HLA typing at each locus, the association tests relied only on the typed subset. The classifier was reported to diagnose cytomegalovirus status with high specificity and sensitivity in both the original and validation cohorts. A cluster of highly shared sequence variants was judged likely to be a technical artifact of the sequencing pipeline. The authors suggested that the approach could potentially be generalized to other disease states and immunological phenotypes. Most TCR sequences were seen in very few donors, while some public TCRs were found in many individuals. In this cohort, only TCR beta chains were sequenced, and detectable features were limited by the absence of alpha or paired-chain data. Broadly in line with IMGT annotations, most TCR beta V segments showed up in productive rearrangements about 87% or about 30% of the time in an earlier analysis of around 550 of the donors. Correlated functional status among segregating V segments might reflect linkage disequilibrium, but an unknown experimental factor could not be ruled out. Assigning TCR associations to individual alleles was difficult when HLA alleles, especially DR and DQ, strongly co-occurred. Over 15 rarely observed V segments, including chromosome 9 orphons, were excluded from the earlier analysis of several hundred of the donors because counts were too low. Presence/absence analyses assumed roughly uniform sequencing depth across donors, an assumption that may not hold. The only immune exposure information available for the cohort was CMV serostatus. In a later analysis, most CMV-associated TCR beta chains were found to appear HLA-restricted, with HLA associations seemingly driven largely by CMV exposure. The study listed 164 TCR beta chains as associated with cytomegalovirus. Specific HLA alleles were associated with 18,000 or so TCR beta sequences at a false discovery rate of 0.05 in a later analysis. A further reported finding was that TCR beta sequences accurately predicted the HLA-A and HLA-B alleles for most subjects in the first cohort. A later analysis found that TCR association rates varied across HLA loci, with DRB1 alleles showing the most associated TCRs and HLA-C alleles the fewest.

In total, about 650 healthy bone marrow donors made up the cohort. At the time of sampling, all cohort members were nominally healthy, though unrecorded immune exposures were likely present. The donor was CMV seronegative and belonged to the group of 350 or so seronegative cohort members. Each donor provided a peripheral blood sample, and peripheral blood mononuclear cells were used for TCR beta sequencing. The Qiagen DNeasy Blood Extraction Kit was used to extract genomic DNA from the blood cell samples. Points on this clone: Its antigen remains undetermined.

From the germline V gene, CDR1 is MNHEY and CDR2 is SVGAGI. The CDR3 spans 16 residues, from the cysteine through the phenylalanine. Only the CDR3 portion is preserved as DNA: 48 bases, with reading frame beginning at the first base. Deletion took 2 bases off V and 5 bases off J, with a span of 13 bases between the germline ends. Libraries were built with the immunoSEQ multiplex PCR assay. For the multiplex PCR, a mixture combining 60 forward primers for TCR Vbeta segments and 13 reverse primers for TCR Jbeta segments was used. A multiplex PCR assay on genomic DNA amplified the CDR3 region of rearranged TCR beta genes. On the Illumina HiSeq System, the amplified TCR beta libraries were sequenced as 87-base-pair reads. The published analysis was carried out like this. A later analysis tallied tens of millions of unique TCR beta chains across the 640 or so repertoires, and about 10 million of those chains were shared by two or more donors. To remove PCR and sequencing errors, raw reads were error-corrected and collapsed into unique sequences using a nearest-neighbor algorithm that merged closely related sequences. To assign V, D and J gene segments, CDR3 sequences were aligned to IMGT reference sequences. Each retained sequence needed at least a six-nucleotide match to both a V gene segment and a J gene segment. A rearrangement was called productive if the CDR3 had no stop codons and remained in frame with V and J, and every other rearrangement was called non-productive. Following IMGT convention, CDR3 was defined as the stretch from the second conserved V-encoded cysteine up to the conserved J-encoded phenylalanine. Sequences without an unambiguous match to a single V gene segment were excluded from the earlier analysis of about 640 of the donors. In an earlier analysis of a few hundred of the donors, V segments were called functional above 56.7% productive rearrangements and were called segregating when the between-donor standard deviation exceeded 5%. To diagnose cytomegalovirus status from the catalog of TCR beta chain sequences, a statistical classification framework was built. In a later analysis, V and J genes were assigned by comparing TCR nucleotide sequences against IMGT/GENE-DB human TR gene sequences. Using the TCRdist pipeline, a later analysis assigned CDR3 sequences along with most-parsimonious VDJ recombination scenarios. In a later analysis, each TCR beta chain was defined by its CDR3 amino acid sequence together with its V-gene family, and reads lacking a unique V-gene family were excluded. To address suspected cross-contamination and a sequencing artifact, a later analysis removed a few hundred highly shared, low-generation-probability nucleotide sequences. In a later analysis, a clonal expansion index was calculated for each public chain from normalized within-repertoire ranks of inferred template counts. A later analysis computed generation probabilities with a VDJ recombination model fitted to out-of-frame rearrangements, and checked the results against IGoR. In a later analysis, TCR-TCR, TCR-HLA and TCR-CMV co-occurrence was scored with hypergeometric tests, and a repertoire-size bias correction was applied to TCR pairs. False discovery rates were estimated in a later analysis by permuting HLA or CMV assignments 20 times. In a later analysis, co-occurring TCRs were grouped using DBSCAN, and TCRdist sequence similarity was added for clustering within HLA-allele-positive subsets. Repertoires with fewer than 30,000 or more than 120,000 public chains, plus five repertoires with anomalous nucleotide sharing, were excluded from co-occurrence clustering. TCRdb carries this immuneACCESS record with in-frame sequences only. Its versions omit some clonotypes, under half of them owing to an unresolved V gene in the studies checked, with the rest unexplained. The DNA was the basis for D and trimming; V, J and clone size are from that table. Per the sample table, the count is 110,000 to 150,000 clones. The ten top clones hold 2% to 3% of the sample.

Specimen: PBMCs. The chain is assembled from TRBV6-5 and TRBJ1-6, with a weak D call of TRBD1 (6 bases match). This TCR came from a man aged 40-49 years in good health and CMV-seronegative. The CDR3 protein is CASSYTLGQNNSPLHF. The DNA is as follows: TGTGCCAGCAGTTACACGCTGGGACAAAATAATTCACCCCTCCACTTT.